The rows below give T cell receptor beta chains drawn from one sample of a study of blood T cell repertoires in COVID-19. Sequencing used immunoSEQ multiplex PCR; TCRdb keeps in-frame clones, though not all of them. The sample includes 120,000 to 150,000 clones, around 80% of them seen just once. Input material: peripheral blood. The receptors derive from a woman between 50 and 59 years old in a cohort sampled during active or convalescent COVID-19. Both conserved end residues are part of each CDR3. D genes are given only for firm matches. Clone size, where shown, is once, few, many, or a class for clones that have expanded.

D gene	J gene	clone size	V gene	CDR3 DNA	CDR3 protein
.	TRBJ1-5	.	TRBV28	TGTGCCAGCAATCGCCCTTCGAGCTATAGCAATCAGCCCCAGCATTTT	CASNRPSSYSNQPQHF
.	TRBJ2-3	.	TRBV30	TGTGCCTGGAGGGGTACCGGGACAATCACAGATACGCAGTATTTT	CAWRGTGTITDTQYF
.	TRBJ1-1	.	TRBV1	TGCACCAGCAGCCAGCGATTCAGGGACACTGAAGCTTTCTTT	CTSSQRFRDTEAFF
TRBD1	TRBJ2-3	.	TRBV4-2	TGTGCCAGCAGCCAAGGTTGGGACAGGGACTACTACTCAAGCACAGATACGCAGTATTTT	CASSQGWDRDYYSSTDTQYF
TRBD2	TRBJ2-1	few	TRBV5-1	TGCGCCAGCAGCTTGCTACTAGCGGGGCCGGGGAATGAGCAGTTCTTC	CASSLLLAGPGNEQFF
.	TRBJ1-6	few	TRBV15	TGTGCCACCAGCGGGACTGACAGTCGGGGGTCCTATAATTCACCCCTCCACTTT	CATSGTDSRGSYNSPLHF
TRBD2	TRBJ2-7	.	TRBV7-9	TGTGCCAGCACCACAATACTAGCGACTCCCTACGAGCAGTACTTC	CASTTILATPYEQYF
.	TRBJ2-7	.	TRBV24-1	TGTGCCACCAGCGGAGGGGTGGGCTACGAGCAGTACTTC	CATSGGVGYEQYF
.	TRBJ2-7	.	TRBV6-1	TGTGCCAGCAGTGACAGGGTTTCGTACGAGCAGTACTTC	CASSDRVSYEQYF
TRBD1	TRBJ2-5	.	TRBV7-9	TGTGCCAGCAGCTTGGGGGGACAGGGGGCAACGGAGACCCAGTACTTC	CASSLGGQGATETQYF
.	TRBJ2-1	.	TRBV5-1	TGCGCCAGCAGCTCGTGGGAAGGGGATAATGAGCAGTTCTTC	CASSSWEGDNEQFF
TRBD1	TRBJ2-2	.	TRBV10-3	TGTGCCATTTACAGGGGCTCCGGGGAGCTGTTTTTT	CAIYRGSGELFF
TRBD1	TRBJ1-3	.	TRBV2	TGTGCCAGCAGAACCGACAGGGTCTCTGGAAACACCATATATTTT	CASRTDRVSGNTIYF
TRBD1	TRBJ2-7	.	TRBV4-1	TGCGCCAGCAGCCAGCCGACAGGGGCCTACGAGCAGTACTTC	CASSQPTGAYEQYF
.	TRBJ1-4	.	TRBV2	TGTGCCAGCAGTGACAAGCCAACTAATGAAAAACTGTTTTTT	CASSDKPTNEKLFF
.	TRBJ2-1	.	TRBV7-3	TGTGCCAGCAGTCCGACTAGTTCCTACAATGAGCAGTTCTTC	CASSPTSSYNEQFF
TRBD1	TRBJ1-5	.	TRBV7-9	TGTGCCAGCAGCTGGACAGGAGGTCAGCCCCAGCATTTT	CASSWTGGQPQHF
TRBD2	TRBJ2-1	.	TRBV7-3	TGTGCCAGCAGCTTAGGGACTAGCGGGGGGAAGGATGAGCAGTTCTTC	CASSLGTSGGKDEQFF
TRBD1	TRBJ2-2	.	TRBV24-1	TGTGCCACCAGTGCCGATGGGACAGCCACCGGGGAGCTGTTTTTT	CATSADGTATGELFF
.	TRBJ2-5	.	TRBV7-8	TGTGCCAGCAGCCTCACCGTAGGCGGCCCTCAAGAGACCCAGTACTTC	CASSLTVGGPQETQYF
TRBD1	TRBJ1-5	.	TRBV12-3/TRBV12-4	TGTGCCACCCAGGACAGGGGGCAGCCCCAGCATTTT	CATQDRGQPQHF
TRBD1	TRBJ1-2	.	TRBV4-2	TGTGCCAGCAGCCATGGACAGGGGGCTTATGGCTACACCTTC	CASSHGQGAYGYTF
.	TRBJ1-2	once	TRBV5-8	TGTGCCAGCAGCTTGGCCGGGTCAGGGTCCTATGGCTACACCTTC	CASSLAGSGSYGYTF
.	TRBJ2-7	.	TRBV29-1	TGCAGCGTGAGACCCCGGGACACTCCCTACGAGCAGTACTTC	CSVRPRDTPYEQYF
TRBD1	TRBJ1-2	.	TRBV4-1	TGCGCCAGCAGCCCGGACAGGGAAAAGGTTGGCTACACCTTC	CASSPDREKVGYTF
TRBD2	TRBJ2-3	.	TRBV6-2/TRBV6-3	TGTGCCAGCAGCCTAGCGGGCCCCACAGATACGCAGTATTTT	CASSLAGPTDTQYF
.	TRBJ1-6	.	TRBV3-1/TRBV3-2	TGTGCCAGCAGGGGAAACAGGGTTTCACCCCTCCACTTT	CASRGNRVSPLHF
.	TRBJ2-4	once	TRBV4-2	TGTGCCAGCAGCCATACGGTAGCCAAAAACATTCAGTACTTC	CASSHTVAKNIQYF
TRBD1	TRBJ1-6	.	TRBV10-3	TGTGCCATCGGCGCGGGACAGGGGGTTTCACCCCTCCACTTT	CAIGAGQGVSPLHF
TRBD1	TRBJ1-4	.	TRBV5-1	TGCGCCAGCAGGGGGACAGATCGCAATGAAAAACTGTTTTTT	CASRGTDRNEKLFF
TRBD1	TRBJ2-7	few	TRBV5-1	TGCGCCAGCAGCTTGGGGGGACAGGGAACCTACGAGCAGTACTTC	CASSLGGQGTYEQYF
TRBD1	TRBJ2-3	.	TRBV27	TGTGCCAGCAGTGAGACAGGGGCGAGCACAGATACGCAGTATTTT	CASSETGASTDTQYF
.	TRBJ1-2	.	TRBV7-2	TGTGCCAGCAGCTTACAGAGTTCAACAGGGACACATGGCTACACCTTC	CASSLQSSTGTHGYTF
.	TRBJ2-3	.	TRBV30	TGTGCCTGGAGTGCAGGGTCGGGCACAGATACGCAGTATTTT	CAWSAGSGTDTQYF
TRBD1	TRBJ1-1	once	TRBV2	TGTGCCAGCAGTGGACAGGGGACGGGGACTGAAGCTTTCTTT	CASSGQGTGTEAFF
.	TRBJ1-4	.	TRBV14	TGTGCCAGCAGCCAGACTCCGGGGGTACTAACTAATGAAAAACTGTTTTTT	CASSQTPGVLTNEKLFF
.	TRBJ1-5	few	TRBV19	TGTGCCAGTAGTATAGGCGGGGTGGGTCAGCCCCAGCATTTT	CASSIGGVGQPQHF
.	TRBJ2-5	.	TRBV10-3	TGTGCCATCAGTGAGGGCCCGGAGACCCAGTACTTC	CAISEGPETQYF
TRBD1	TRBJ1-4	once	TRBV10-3	TGTGCCAGCAGTGCCGGGACAGGGGGAGATGAAAAACTGTTTTTT	CASSAGTGGDEKLFF
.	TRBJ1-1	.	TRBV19	TGTGCCAGTACGCTTGCCGGCACTGAAGCTTTCTTT	CASTLAGTEAFF
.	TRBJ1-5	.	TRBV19	TGTGCCAGTAGTCCGTCAAGGAGGAATCAGCCCCAGCATTTT	CASSPSRRNQPQHF
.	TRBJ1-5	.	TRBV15	TGTGCCACCAGCAGAGATCAAAGGGGATCGGGCAATCAGCCCCAGCATTTT	CATSRDQRGSGNQPQHF
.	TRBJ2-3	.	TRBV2	TGTGCCAGCGGACTCGATGGCACAGATACGCAGTATTTT	CASGLDGTDTQYF
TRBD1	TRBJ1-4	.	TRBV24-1	TGTGCCACCAGCCGACAGGGGCTGGCGAGGAATGAAAAACTGTTTTTT	CATSRQGLARNEKLFF
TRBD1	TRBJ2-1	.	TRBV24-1	TGTGCCACCAGTGATTCGCCCGGGACAGGGTCTATGGAGCAGTTCTTC	CATSDSPGTGSMEQFF
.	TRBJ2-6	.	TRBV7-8	TGTGCCAGCAGCTTGGCGGGACCCGCCAACGTCCTGACTTTC	CASSLAGPANVLTF
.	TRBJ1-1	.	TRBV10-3	TGTGCCATCCGCCCGGGGGGTAAGAACACTGAAGCTTTCTTT	CAIRPGGKNTEAFF
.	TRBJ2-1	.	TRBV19	TGTGCCAGTAGTACGCACAGGGATGGGCAGTTCTTC	CASSTHRDGQFF
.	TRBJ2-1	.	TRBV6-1	TGTGCCAGCAGTGGGACAGTGCTTGCCCTCTACAATGAGCAGTTCTTC	CASSGTVLALYNEQFF
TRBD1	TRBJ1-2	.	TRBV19	TGTGCCAGTAGAACCGACAGGGATGTCCACGGCTACACCTTC	CASRTDRDVHGYTF
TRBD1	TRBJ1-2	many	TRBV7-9	TGTGCCAGCAGTACTACCGGGGGACAGGGTTTCGGCTACACCTTC	CASSTTGGQGFGYTF
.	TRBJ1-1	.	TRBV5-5	TGTGCCAGCAGCTTGTGGGGCGGAAACACTGAAGCTTTCTTT	CASSLWGGNTEAFF
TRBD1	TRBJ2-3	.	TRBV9	TGTGCCAGCAGCGTCCAACAGGGGCCAACTGATACGCAGTATTTT	CASSVQQGPTDTQYF
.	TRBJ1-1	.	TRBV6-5	TGTGCCAGCGGCGGGGGGGGTGAAAAAGCTTTCTTT	CASGGGGEKAFF